This TCR beta chain was profiled in a study of Ad26.COV2.S vaccination and SARS-CoV-2 variants (dated by TCRdb to about 2021). Background for the entire study: Donors in the vaccine arm were drawn from COV1001, a multicentre, randomized, double-blind, placebo-controlled phase I-IIa trial testing Ad26.COV2.S in healthy adults. The TCR-sequenced set comprised approximately 32 samples: approximately 19 Ad26.COV2.S vaccine recipients, 5 placebo recipients and 8 SARS-CoV-2 convalescent individuals. Ad26.COV2.S was administered intramuscularly at a dose of 5x10^10 or 1x10^11 viral particles, either as one shot or as two shots given 56 days apart. Sequencing of the TCRbeta repertoire served to evaluate the specificity and breadth of SARS-CoV-2-reactive T cell receptors following Ad26.COV2.S vaccination. Participants in the trial were split at random into five groups of five each, receiving low-dose or high-dose Ad26.COV2.S once or twice, or else placebo on both occasions. Investigators did not know the trial group allocation while performing experiments and assessing outcomes.

The sample's treatment or condition label is to be understood as: around 19 received Ad26.COV2.S at low or high dose, single or two shots; a few received placebo; per-sample allocation not given. Repertoires of vaccine and placebo recipients were sequenced from samples collected on day 63 after the first injection. In Cohort 1b, more than 20 adults aged 18-55 years were enrolled at a single site in Boston, USA, between 29 July and 7 August 2020. Ad26.COV2.S was a replication-incompetent adenovirus type 26 vector expressing a prefusion-stabilized SARS-CoV-2 spike protein from the original Wuhan strain. The immunoSEQ Assay was the method used to sequence TCRbeta CDR3 regions. After extraction, genomic DNA underwent amplification by bias-controlled multiplex PCR, followed by high-throughput sequencing. From the authors' description of their analysis: Collapsing and filtering of sequences were performed to quantify the absolute abundance of each unique TCRbeta CDR3 region. T cell fraction was estimated by normalizing TCRbeta template counts to usable DNA, with usable DNA measured through amplification of reference genes found in all nucleated cells. Repertoire TCRs were annotated as SARS-CoV-2-specific by exact matching of V gene, CDR3 amino acid sequence and J gene to a known reactive TCR set. The reference SARS-CoV-2 TCR set came from MIRA and was filtered for enrichment in COVID-19-positive ImmuneCODE repertoires, removing public or cross-reactive TCRs. Using the MIRA antigens, annotated TCRs were further analysed by specific ORF or by position within an ORF. Breadth was defined as annotated unique rearrangements over total unique productive rearrangements; depth was the summed frequency of those rearrangements. TCR breadth was compared between groups using two-sided Wilcoxon rank-sum tests. Held by TCRdb, this immuneACCESS table contains in-frame sequences only and omits some clones. Under half of the omission traces to an unresolved V gene where checked; the cause of the rest is unknown. That table is the source of V, J and clone size, and D and trimming were worked out from the DNA. The sample table contains a few hundred thousand clones; only one count was recorded for approximately 90% of them. The top ten constitute about 3.6% of the sample.

Turning to this clone: Its antigen is unknown. Base qualities are not recorded, but no much larger clone differs from it by a single base.

Study-level results and caveats: It was noted by the authors that total T cell responses may have been underestimated by the TCR breadth and depth analyses. The study was not powered for comparison of responses between vaccine doses or regimens. Non-spike TCR breadth was comparable between vaccine and placebo recipients, consistent with the vaccine containing only spike. After vaccination, substantial breadth of spike-specific CD8+ and CD4+ T cell responses was reported. Spike-specific TCR breadth was higher in Ad26.COV2.S recipients than in placebo recipients (P = 0.0014).

For this chain, trimming is 2 bases at the V end and 5 bases at the J end, and the number of junction bases without a gene match is 8. Reading from cysteine to phenylalanine, the CDR3 counts 16 amino acids. CDR3 DNA only is kept here, 48 bases in frame from base 1. The germline V gene specifies SGHDN as CDR1 and FVKESK as CDR2. Sequencing used peripheral blood, obtained in a trial of Ad26.COV2.S vaccine versus placebo. The sequence is built from TRBV14 and TRBJ1-5; 8 central nucleotides agree with TRBD1. The sequence was collected from a person between 18 and 59 years old who received the Ad26.COV2.S COVID-19 vaccine or a placebo. The CDR3 has the sequence CASSQRRQGIDQPQHF. The bases read TGTGCCAGCAGCCAACGAAGACAGGGGATCGATCAGCCCCAGCATTTT.